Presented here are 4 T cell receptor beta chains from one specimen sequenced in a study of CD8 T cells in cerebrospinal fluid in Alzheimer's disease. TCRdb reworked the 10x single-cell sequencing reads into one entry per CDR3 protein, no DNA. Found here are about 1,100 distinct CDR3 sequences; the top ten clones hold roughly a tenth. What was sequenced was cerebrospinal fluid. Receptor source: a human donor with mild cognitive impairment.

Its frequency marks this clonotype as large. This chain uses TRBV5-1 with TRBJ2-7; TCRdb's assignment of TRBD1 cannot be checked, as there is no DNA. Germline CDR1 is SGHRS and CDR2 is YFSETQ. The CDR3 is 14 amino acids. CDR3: CASRDRDGAYEQYF.

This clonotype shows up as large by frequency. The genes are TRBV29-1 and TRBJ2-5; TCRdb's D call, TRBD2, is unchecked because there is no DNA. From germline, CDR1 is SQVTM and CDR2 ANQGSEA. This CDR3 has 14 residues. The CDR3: CSVVGLAGKETQYF.

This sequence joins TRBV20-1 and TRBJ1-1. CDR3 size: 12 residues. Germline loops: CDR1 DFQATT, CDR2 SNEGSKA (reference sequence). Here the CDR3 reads CSARDSNTEAFF.

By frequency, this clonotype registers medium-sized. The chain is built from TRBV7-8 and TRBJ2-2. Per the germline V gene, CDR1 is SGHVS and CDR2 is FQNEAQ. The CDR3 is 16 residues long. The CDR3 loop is CASSLASHTVTGELFF. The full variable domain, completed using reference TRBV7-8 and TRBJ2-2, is GAGVSQSPRYKVAKRGQDVALRCDPISGHVSLFWYQQALGQGPEFLTYFQNEAQLDKSGLPSDRFFAERPEGSVSTLKIQRTQQEDSAVYLCASSLASHTVTGELFFGEGSRLTVL.